This T cell receptor (beta chain) was identified in a study of monozygotic twins with inflammatory bowel disease. Study results and caveats: Support was lacking for any single strong IBD-associated signal or clonotype. Healthy twins showed more clonotype sharing with others than IBD patients, especially patients with disease activity.

This CDR3 region has 14 residues. The V gene's germline CDR1 is SGHKS and CDR2 YYEKEE (reference sequence). In the case of this clonotype: What it recognizes is unknown.

The team made cDNA by running eight separate reactions for each sample. Researchers used template switching to add UMIs featuring a 6-nucleotide sample barcode. Following a re-call of the 5' RACE reads, TCRdb has one entry per CDR3 protein and lacks DNA. The sample has a few hundred thousand distinct CDR3 sequences, and its top ten clones hold approximately 5.4%. Sequenced input: blood. The rearrangement links TRBV5-5 to TRBJ2-7; absent DNA, TCRdb's TRBD1 call cannot be checked. The TCR comes from a human donor with ulcerative colitis or Crohn's disease, or a healthy co-twin of an affected twin (not recorded which). The CDR3: CASSHRGRIHEQYF. The whole variable domain, remainder taken from reference TRBV5-5 and TRBJ2-7, is DAGVTQSPTHLIKTRGQQVTLRCSPISGHKSVSWYQQVLGQGPQFIFQYYEKEERGRGNFPDRFSARQFPNYSSELNVNALLLGDSALYLCASSHRGRIHEQYFGPGTRLTVT.